This T cell receptor beta chain was sequenced for a study of T cell clonality in common variable immunodeficiency (dated by TCRdb to about 2015). As encoded in the germline V gene (reference sequence), CDR1 is LNHDA while CDR2 is SQIVND. The CDR3, from cysteine to phenylalanine, totals 15 residues. Part of the CDR3 DNA is given, 36 bases translated from base 1. The junction shows trimming of 0 bases on V and 5 bases on J, and the gene matches do not reach 5 bases of it. The study at large found these results: Increased TCRbeta clonality was found in CVID subjects compared with healthy controls (t-test p = 0.018), with the increase being most characteristic of about a third of subjects. CVID subjects shared fewer TCRbeta clones with each other than healthy controls did (p < 0.0001). Fewer deletions and N-nucleotide insertions were reportedly observed in CVID TCRbeta sequences, and highly modified clones with 13 or more V deletions were reportedly absent from CVID TCRbeta sequences. Patient heterogeneity within the CVID cohort put limits on correlating repertoire features with clinical complications. Even though DNA input was equal, the average per sample came to approximately 74,000 unique sequences for controls compared with about 31,547 for CVID samples. According to the authors, figuring out what caused the increased clonality in CVID would require sequencing the repertoires of T cell subpopulations.

Equivalent amounts of genomic DNA from CVID and control samples were used as sequencing input. For every sample, a 60 bp segment covering the rearranged TCRbeta CDR3 region was amplified and then sequenced. The immunoSEQ assay, a bias-corrected multiplex PCR combined with high-throughput sequencing, was used for TCRbeta amplification. The authors' pipeline ran thus. Every unique nucleotide sequence was considered a clone and was annotated with V, D and J genes, copy number and frequency. Sequences were labeled productive if in frame, and non-productive if out of frame or containing stop codons. As previously described, clonality was calculated on the basis of Shannon's entropy. The predicted amino acid sequences of productive clones were used to derive mean CDR3 Kyte-Doolittle hydropathy. The R hclust function was used to hierarchically cluster scaled V gene usage with Manhattan distance and complete linkage. To assess clone sharing by CDR3 amino acid sequence, 12 repertoires per group were resampled over 100 rounds. The repertoires were searched for 70 published EBV-specific and 200 to 300 published CMV-specific TCRbeta sequences. Two CVID samples that yielded fewer than 10,000 sequences were excluded from the analysis, so around 38 CVID repertoires were retained. This immuneACCESS table, as held by TCRdb, lists in-frame sequences with V and J called but not all clones. Of the missing ones, under half trace to an unresolved V gene in checked studies; the others have no known cause. V and J calls and clone size come straight from that table; D and trimming were deduced from the DNA. This sample is represented by tens of thousands of clones, with no singletons among them. The ten top clones hold 8.5% to 12% of the sample.

Many counts were recorded for this clone. The clone's antigen remains unknown. The missing CDR3 end, 3 residues past where the read stops, is filled in from the germline J gene. Both CVID patients and healthy controls were predominantly of Caucasian heritage. From each donor, about 5 to 8.5 ml of heparinized peripheral whole blood was collected. Genomic DNA from adults with common variable immune deficiency (CVID) and from healthy adult controls was the source for sequencing TCRbeta CDR3 repertoires. A total of some 22 healthy adult volunteers (about twelve female and around 10 male; age range about 20 to 75 years, mean age about 32) were included in the control group. Diluted blood was subjected to density centrifugation over Hypaque 1077 or Ficoll-Paque for isolation of peripheral blood mononuclear cells. Unsorted mononuclear cells served as the source of genomic DNA, which was extracted either by Qiagen column purification or by a centrifugation-based method.

The V and J segments used are TRBV19 and TRBJ1-1; 8 bases in the junction line up with TRBD1. The material sequenced was peripheral blood mononuclear cells. This receptor was obtained from a person aged 18 to 75 in good health. For the CDR3, the sequence is CASSIDRTGNTEAFF. Partial CDR3 DNA: TGTGCCAGTAGTATAGATAGGACAGGGAATACTGAA.